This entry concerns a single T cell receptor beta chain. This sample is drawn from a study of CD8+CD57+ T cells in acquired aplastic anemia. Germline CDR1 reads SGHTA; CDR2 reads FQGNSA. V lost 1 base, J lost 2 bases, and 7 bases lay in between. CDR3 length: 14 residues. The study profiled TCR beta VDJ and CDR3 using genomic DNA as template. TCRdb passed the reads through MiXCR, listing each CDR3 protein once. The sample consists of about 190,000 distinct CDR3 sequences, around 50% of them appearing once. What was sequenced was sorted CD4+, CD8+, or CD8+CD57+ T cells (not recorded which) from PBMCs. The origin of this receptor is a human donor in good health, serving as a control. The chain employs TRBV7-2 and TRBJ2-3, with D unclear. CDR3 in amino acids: CASSLVANTDTQYF. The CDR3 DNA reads TGTGCCAGCAGCTTAGTTGCCAACACAGATACGCAGTATTTT.